These 7 T cell receptor beta chains were all obtained from the same sample, sequenced in a study of blood T cell repertoires in COVID-19. Assay used: immunoSEQ multiplex PCR; TCRdb lists only in-frame clones, some missing. The table lists hundreds of thousands of clones, about 80% of them singletons. The sequenced material came from peripheral blood. The receptor set was obtained from a woman of 80 years or more with acute or convalescent COVID-19.

This chain links TRBV11-2 with TRBJ1-1; D gene ambiguous. Trimming took off 5 bases at V and 5 bases at J, with 6 bases between the two ends. The V gene's germline CDR1 is SGHAT and CDR2 FQNNGV. This CDR3 has 11 residues. The DNA for the CDR3 is TGTGCCAGCAGCCTCGTTACTGAAGCTTTCTTT. It codes for CASSLVTEAFF.

The chain couples TRBV28 to TRBJ1-2; 7 bases map to TRBD1. V gave up 3 bases and J gave up 4 bases; unmatched junction bases: 11. The CDR3 runs 16 residues. In germline, CDR1 is MDHEN, CDR2 SYDVKM. CDR3 protein: CASSFPQRTGGYGYTF. For the CDR3, the DNA is TGTGCCAGCAGTTTTCCTCAAAGGACAGGCGGCTATGGCTACACCTTC.

The chain is built from TRBV2 and TRBJ1-1, with a tentative D call TRBD1 (5 bases). The CDR3 covers 14 residues. Germline V CDR1 and CDR2: SNHLY, FYNNEI. V shed 6 bases and J shed 4 bases, with 15 bases lying between them. CDR3 in DNA: TGTGCCAGCAGCGGGACTGTGGTGAGCACTGAAGCTTTCTTT. Its protein is CASSGTVVSTEAFF.

The chain has TRBV15 and TRBJ1-2; D is undetermined. CDR1 and CDR2 from the germline V gene are LNHNV and YYDKDF (reference sequence). The CDR3 runs 14 residues. Trimming left V 0 bases short and J 4 bases short, with 9 bases between. As DNA, the CDR3 is TGTGCCACCAGCAGAGATGCGGGATTCTATGGCTACACCTTC. As protein: CATSRDAGFYGYTF.

The chain employs TRBV2 and TRBJ2-5; perhaps TRBD2 as D (5 bases). Trimming took off 6 bases at V and 1 base at J, with 21 bases between the two ends. This CDR3 is built from 17 residues. The germline gives CDR1 SNHLY, CDR2 FYNNEI. In DNA, the CDR3 is TGTGCCAGCAGCACTAAGAGGGCGCTACCAGCCCAAGAGACCCAGTACTTC. The encoded protein is CASSTKRALPAQETQYF.

This clone showed up just a few times. The genes are TRBV6-2 or TRBV6-3 and TRBJ1-5; TRBD1 agrees at 9 bases. After removal of 6 bases from V and 2 bases from J, the junction contained 8 bases not matched to a gene. Germline values: CDR1 MNHEY, CDR2 SVGEGT. The CDR3 totals 16 residues. CDR3: CASSRGQGEGNQPQHF. CDR3 DNA sequence: TGTGCCAGCAGCCGGGGACAGGGCGAGGGCAATCAGCCCCAGCATTTT.

The chain has TRBV5-1 and TRBJ1-2; the D gene is possibly TRBD1 (6 bases). Trimming stripped 0 bases from V and 7 bases from J, with 16 bases between. CDR3 length: 15 residues. Germline values: CDR1 SGHRS, CDR2 YFSETQ. CDR3 loop: CASSLENTGKGGYTF. CDR3 in DNA: TGCGCCAGCAGCTTGGAGAACACAGGGAAGGGTGGCTACACCTTC.